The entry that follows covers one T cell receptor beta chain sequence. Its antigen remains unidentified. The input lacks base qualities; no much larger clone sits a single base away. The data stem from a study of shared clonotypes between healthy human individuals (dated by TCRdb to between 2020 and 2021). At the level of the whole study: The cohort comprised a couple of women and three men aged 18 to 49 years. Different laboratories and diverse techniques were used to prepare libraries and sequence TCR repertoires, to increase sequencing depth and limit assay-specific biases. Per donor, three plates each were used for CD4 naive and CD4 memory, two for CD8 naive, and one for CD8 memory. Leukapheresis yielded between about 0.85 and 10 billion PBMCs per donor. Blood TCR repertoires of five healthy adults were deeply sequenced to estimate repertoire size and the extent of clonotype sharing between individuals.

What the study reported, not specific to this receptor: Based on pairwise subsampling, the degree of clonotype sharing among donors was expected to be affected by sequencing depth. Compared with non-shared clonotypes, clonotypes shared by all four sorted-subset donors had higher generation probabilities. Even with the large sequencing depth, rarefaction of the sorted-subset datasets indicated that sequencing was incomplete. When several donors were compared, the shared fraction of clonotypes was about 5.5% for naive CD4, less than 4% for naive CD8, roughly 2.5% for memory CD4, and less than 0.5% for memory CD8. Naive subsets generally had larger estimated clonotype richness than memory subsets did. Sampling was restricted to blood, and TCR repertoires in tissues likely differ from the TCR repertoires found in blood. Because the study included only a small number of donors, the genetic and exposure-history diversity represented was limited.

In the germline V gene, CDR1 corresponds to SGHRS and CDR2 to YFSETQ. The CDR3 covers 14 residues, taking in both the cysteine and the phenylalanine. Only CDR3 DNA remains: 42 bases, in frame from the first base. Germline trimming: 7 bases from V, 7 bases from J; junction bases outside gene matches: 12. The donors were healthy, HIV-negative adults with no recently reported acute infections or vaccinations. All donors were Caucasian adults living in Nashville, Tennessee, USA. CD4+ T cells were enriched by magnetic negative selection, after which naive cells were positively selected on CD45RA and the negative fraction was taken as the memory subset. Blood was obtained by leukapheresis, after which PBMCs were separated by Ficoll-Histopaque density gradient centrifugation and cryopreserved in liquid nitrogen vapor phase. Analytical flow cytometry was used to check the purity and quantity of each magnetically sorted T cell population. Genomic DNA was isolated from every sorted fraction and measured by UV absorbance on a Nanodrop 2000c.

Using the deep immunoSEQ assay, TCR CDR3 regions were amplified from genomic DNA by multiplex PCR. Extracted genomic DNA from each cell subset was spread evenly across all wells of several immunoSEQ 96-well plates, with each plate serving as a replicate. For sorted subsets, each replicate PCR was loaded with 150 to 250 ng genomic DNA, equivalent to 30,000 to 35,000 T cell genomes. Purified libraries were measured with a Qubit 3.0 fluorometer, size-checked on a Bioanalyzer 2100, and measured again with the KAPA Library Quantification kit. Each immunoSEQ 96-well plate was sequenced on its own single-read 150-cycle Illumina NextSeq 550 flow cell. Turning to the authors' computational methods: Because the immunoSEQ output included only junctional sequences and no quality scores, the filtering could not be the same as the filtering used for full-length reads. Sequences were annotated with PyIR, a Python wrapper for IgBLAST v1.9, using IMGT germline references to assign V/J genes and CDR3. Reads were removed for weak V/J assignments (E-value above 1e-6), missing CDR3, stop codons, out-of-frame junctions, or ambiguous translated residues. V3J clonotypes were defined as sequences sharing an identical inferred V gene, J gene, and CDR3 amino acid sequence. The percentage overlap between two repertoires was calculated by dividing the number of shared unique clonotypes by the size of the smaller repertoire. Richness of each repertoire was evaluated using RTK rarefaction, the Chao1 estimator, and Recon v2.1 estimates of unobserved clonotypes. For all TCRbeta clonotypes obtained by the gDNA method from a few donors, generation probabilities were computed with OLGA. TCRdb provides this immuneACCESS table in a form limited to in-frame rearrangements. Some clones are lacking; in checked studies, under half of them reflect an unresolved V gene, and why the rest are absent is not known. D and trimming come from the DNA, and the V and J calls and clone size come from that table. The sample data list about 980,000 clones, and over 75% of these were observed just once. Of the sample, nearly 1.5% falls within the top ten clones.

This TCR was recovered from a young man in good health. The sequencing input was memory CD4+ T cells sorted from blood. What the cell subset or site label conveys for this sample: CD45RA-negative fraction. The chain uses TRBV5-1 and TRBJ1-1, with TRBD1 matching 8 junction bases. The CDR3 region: CASGPGQGHGEAFF. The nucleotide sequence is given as TGCGCCAGCGGCCCCGGACAGGGTCATGGTGAAGCTTTCTTT.